These T cell receptor beta chains were read from a single sample in a study of T-cell memory formation after mild COVID-19. TCRdb re-called the 5' RACE reads through MiXCR, storing one row per CDR3 protein. The sample holds around 200,000 distinct CDR3 sequences, about 27% seen once. The sequencing sample was made of PBMCs or a T cell subset sorted from them (not recorded which). The source of these receptors is an adult woman who had mild COVID-19 (a few samples of this study predate the infection). Cell type and time point are not known. The CDR3 runs from the conserved cysteine through the conserved F or W. Fields, in order: clone size, V gene, J gene, D gene, CDR3 protein, CDR3 DNA. A D gene is named only where the DNA matches it firmly. Some rows mark clone size as missing; the rest say once, few, many or name a class of expanded clone.

few	TRBV30	TRBJ2-3	TRBD2	CAWSGGRGADTHYF	TGTGCCTGGTCTGGCGGGAGGGGTGCAGATACGCATTATTTT
-	TRBV4-3	TRBJ2-2	-	CASSQLESTGELFF	TGCGCCAGCAGCCAGTTAGAGAGCACCGGGGAGCTGTTTTTT
-	TRBV12-3/TRBV12-4	TRBJ2-1	TRBD1	CASRKGQGTSYNEQFF	TGTGCCAGCAGAAAGGGACAGGGGACATCCTACAATGAGCAGTTCTTC
-	TRBV29-1	TRBJ2-3	-	CSVCEGRETDTQYF	TGCAGCGTTTGTGAGGGTCGTGAGACAGATACGCAGTATTTT
few	TRBV7-3	TRBJ1-1	-	CASSPSTGRRVRPFF	TGTGCCAGCAGCCCCTCTACAGGGCGCCGTGTCAGACCTTTCTTT
-	TRBV30	TRBJ1-2	-	CAWSPEGAGRYTF	TGTGCCTGGAGTCCCGAGGGCGCAGGGAGGTACACCTTC
-	TRBV24-1	TRBJ2-2	TRBD1	CATSDPGTGLTGELFF	TGTGCCACCAGTGACCCCGGGACAGGGTTGACCGGGGAGCTGTTTTTT
few	TRBV6-6	TRBJ1-4	-	CASSYGGSGEKLFF	TGTGCCAGCAGTTACGGAGGGTCGGGTGAAAAACTGTTTTTT
-	TRBV5-1	TRBJ1-1	TRBD1	CASSLGTGGRNTEAFF	TGCGCCAGCAGCTTAGGGACAGGGGGCCGGAACACTGAAGCTTTCTTT
-	TRBV27	TRBJ2-7	TRBD1	CASSWTGGSEQYF	TGTGCCAGCAGTTGGACAGGGGGGAGCGAGCAGTACTTC
-	TRBV7-9	TRBJ2-1	-	CASSFRGANYNEQFF	TGTGCCAGCAGCTTTCGGGGGGCAAACTACAATGAGCAGTTCTTC
few	TRBV3-1	TRBJ2-1	-	CASSLTGSGYDNEQFF	TGTGCCAGCAGCCTTACCGGTAGCGGCTATGACAATGAGCAGTTCTTC
few	TRBV12-3/TRBV12-4	TRBJ2-2	-	CASHIAGELFF	TGTGCCAGCCATATAGCCGGGGAGCTGTTTTTT
-	TRBV7-8	TRBJ2-6	-	CASSVDRNSGANVLTF	TGTGCCAGCAGCGTCGACCGTAACTCTGGGGCCAACGTCCTGACTTTC
few	TRBV7-3	TRBJ2-7	TRBD2	CASSPSRGRPDEQYF	TGTGCCAGCAGCCCGTCCCGCGGGAGGCCGGACGAGCAGTACTTC
-	TRBV24-1	TRBJ2-1	TRBD2	CATSELAGGEQFF	TGTGCCACCAGTGAACTAGCGGGAGGTGAGCAGTTCTTC
few	TRBV4-1	TRBJ2-5	-	CASSQDFGRETQYF	TGCGCCAGCAGCCAAGATTTTGGCAGGGAGACCCAGTACTTC
-	TRBV13	TRBJ2-7	-	CASSSLLTGTYEQYF	TGTGCCAGCAGCTCCCTCTTGACAGGCACCTACGAGCAGTACTTC
-	TRBV7-2	TRBJ2-1	TRBD2	CASSLAGTSVGGEQFF	TGTGCCAGCAGCTTAGCGGGGACTAGCGTCGGTGGCGAGCAGTTCTTC
few	TRBV5-4	TRBJ2-3	-	CASSLRVADTQYF	TGTGCCAGCAGCCTGAGGGTGGCAGATACGCAGTATTTT
-	TRBV29-1	TRBJ2-3	-	CSVEERPDTKYF	TGCAGCGTTGAGGAGAGGCCGGATACGAAGTATTTT
few	TRBV6-6	TRBJ2-7	TRBD2	CASRSPSSGSSYEQYF	TGTGCCAGCAGATCCCCGTCCAGCGGGAGCTCCTACGAGCAGTACTTC
-	TRBV30	TRBJ1-3	-	CAWSFTVDTIYF	TGTGCCTGGAGTTTTACGGTCGACACCATATATTTT
few	TRBV7-2	TRBJ2-3	TRBD2	CASSIRLAGGPSTDTQYF	TGTGCCAGCAGCATACGACTAGCGGGGGGCCCGAGCACAGATACGCAGTATTTT
-	TRBV24-1	TRBJ2-1	-	CATSDSGTTNEQFF	TGTGCCACCAGTGATTCAGGGACAACCAATGAGCAGTTCTTC
-	TRBV29-1	TRBJ2-3	-	CSVLWSTDTQYF	TGCAGCGTCCTATGGAGCACAGATACGCAGTATTTT
few	TRBV20-1	TRBJ2-3	TRBD1	CSGYRGMDTQYF	TGCAGCGGGTACAGGGGGATGGATACGCAGTATTTT
-	TRBV5-4	TRBJ2-2	-	CASSSPILASGELFF	TGTGCCAGCAGCTCGCCGATCCTAGCGTCCGGGGAGCTGTTTTTT
-	TRBV12-3/TRBV12-4	TRBJ2-1	-	CASSLDVSSYNEQFF	TGTGCCAGCAGTTTAGATGTGAGCTCCTACAATGAGCAGTTCTTC
-	TRBV20-1	TRBJ2-7	TRBD1	CSAFLSGGYYEQYF	TGCAGTGCTTTCTTGTCAGGGGGTTACTACGAGCAGTACTTC
few	TRBV4-1	TRBJ2-2	TRBD2	CASRRAGGTGELFF	TGCGCCAGCCGGAGGGCGGGGGGCACCGGGGAGCTGTTTTTT
few	TRBV7-9	TRBJ2-1	TRBD2	CASSSLAGSYNEQFF	TGTGCCAGCAGCTCCCTAGCGGGCAGCTACAATGAGCAGTTCTTC
-	TRBV7-8	TRBJ2-1	TRBD1	CASCAEGTGGYNEQFF	TGTGCCAGCTGCGCGGAGGGGACAGGGGGCTACAATGAGCAGTTCTTC